The present T cell receptor beta chain was sequenced within a study of shared clonotypes between healthy human individuals. Study summary: Donor ages ranged 18 to 49 years: a couple of women, a few men.

Study-level points and caveats: Donors were few, which limited the genetic and exposure-history diversity represented.

This CDR3 has 13 amino acids. V dropped 2 bases and J dropped 4 bases, with 9 bases sitting between them. The germline V gene has CDR1 PRHDT and CDR2 FYEKMQ (reference sequence). Approximately 220 ng DNA, 30,000 or so T cell genomes, went into each sorted-subset replicate PCR. Profiling relied on immunoSEQ multiplex PCR, and the TCRdb table lists in-frame clones only, not all of them. This table has just over 2,000,000 clones, about 95% appearing once. It was CD45RO-negative cells, positively selected for CCR7, that made up naive CD8 cells, with terminally differentiated effector memory CD45RA+ cells excluded. Worth noting for this clone: Its matching antigen is unknown.

What was sequenced was naive CD8+ T cells sorted from blood. The chain employs TRBV13 and TRBJ2-7; D not resolved. The receptor was derived from a man aged 18 to 29 in good health. The CDR3 DNA sequence: TGTGCCAGCAGCTTACAAGGCGGATACGAGCAGTACTTC. Protein: CASSLQGGYEQYF.